Shown below are 17 T cell receptor beta chains from a single sample sequenced in a study of blood T cell repertoires in COVID-19. The assay was immunoSEQ multiplex PCR, and TCRdb's table has in-frame clones only and misses some. The sample shows 50,000 to 55,000 clones, approximately 85% of them seen only once. The sequencing sample was made of peripheral blood. These receptors were taken from a woman aged 80 or older with acute or convalescent COVID-19.

This sequence joins TRBV12-5 and TRBJ2-3; the D gene is possibly TRBD1 (6 bases). The CDR3 contains 18 residues. The germline CDR1 and CDR2 sequences are LGHNT and FRNRAP. V dropped 1 base and J dropped 5 bases, with 22 bases sitting between them. The CDR3 nucleotides are TGTGCTAGTGGTTTGGAAATGGATTCCGAACAGGGCAAAGATACGCAGTATTTT. It yields the protein CASGLEMDSEQGKDTQYF.

The chain uses TRBV27 and TRBJ2-2, with TRBD1 identical over 7 bases. The germline CDR1 and CDR2 sequences are MNHEY and SMNVEV (reference sequence). The CDR3 sequence is 15 residues long. V shed 6 bases, J shed 2 bases, and the junction held 6 bases outside the gene matches. As DNA, the CDR3 is TGTGCCAGCAGCCCCGGGACAGCCAACACCGGGGAGCTGTTTTTT. Amino acids: CASSPGTANTGELFF.

The CDR3 protein is CASSFAGTKVSSYEQYF. Written as DNA, the CDR3 is TGTGCCAGCAGCTTCGCCGGGACAAAAGTGAGCTCCTACGAGCAGTACTTC. The chain joins TRBV11-3 to TRBJ2-7; weak D call: TRBD1 (6 bases). Germline values: CDR1 SGHNT, CDR2 YENEEA. V lost 3 bases and J lost 0, with 18 bases in between. The CDR3 is 17 amino acids.

The V and J genes are TRBV11-3 and TRBJ1-2, with D possibly being TRBD1 (5 bases). The CDR3 is made up of 14 amino acids. Germline V CDR1 and CDR2: SGHNT, YENEEA. Between the trimmed V and J ends, which lost 4 bases and 7 bases, there was a span of 16 bases. In nucleotides, the CDR3 is TGTGCCAGCAGCTCACGGCAGGGATTTGGTGGCTACACCTTC. Protein product: CASSSRQGFGGYTF. Full variable domain (outside the CDR3, taken from reference TRBV11-3 and TRBJ1-2): EAGVVQSPRYKIIEKKQPVAFWCNPISGHNTLYWYLQNLGQGPELLIRYENEEAVDDSQLPKDRFSAERLKGVDSTLKIQPAELGDSAVYLCASSSRQGFGGYTFGSGTRLTVV.

The rearrangement uses TRBV7-3 and TRBJ2-2; TRBD1 might be the D (6 bases). V lost 9 bases to trimming and J lost 5 bases, with 16 bases between them. This CDR3 region has 14 residues. CDR1 is SGHTA and CDR2 is FQGTGA in the germline V gene. The CDR3 DNA is TGTGCCAGTTCAACAGGGAGTCGTACCGGGGAGCTGTTTTTT. Encoded protein: CASSTGSRTGELFF.

J is TRBJ1-2 and V is TRBV6-4; no clear D gene. CDR1 MRHNA and CDR2 SNTAGT come from the germline V gene. The CDR3 runs to 15 residues. Between the trimmed V and J ends, which lost 2 bases and 0 bases, there was a span of 10 bases. CDR3 protein: CASSDVAAPNYGYTF. Here the CDR3 DNA reads TGTGCCAGCAGTGACGTAGCAGCTCCTAACTATGGCTACACCTTC.

The CDR3 here is CASSQGRGDTQYF. The CDR3 coding sequence is TGTGCCAGCAGCCAGGGGAGGGGTGATACGCAGTATTTT. The rearrangement links TRBV3-1 (or the pseudogene TRBV3-2) to TRBJ2-3, with 7 bases lining up with TRBD2. J was trimmed by 6 bases and V by 3 bases; bases with no gene match: 3. The CDR3 loop spans 13 amino acids. Per germline, CDR1 LGHDT and CDR2 YNNKEL (reference sequence).

The chain recombines TRBV5-4 with TRBJ2-7; TRBD1 matches at 10 bases. V lost 4 bases to trimming and J lost 3 bases; unmatched junction nucleotides: 7. The CDR3 loop spans 15 amino acids. CDR1 SGHNT and CDR2 YYREEE come from the germline V gene (reference sequence). CDR3 nucleotides: TGTGCCAGCAGCGGGCCGGGACAGGGGAGCTACGAGCAGTACTTC. The encoded protein is CASSGPGQGSYEQYF. Based on the CDR3 plus reference TRBV5-4 and TRBJ2-7, the full variable domain is ETGVTQSPTHLIKTRGQQVTLRCSSQSGHNTVSWYQQALGQGPQFIFQYYREEENGRGNFPPRFSGLQFPNYSSELNVNALELDDSALYLCASSGPGQGSYEQYFGPGTRLTVT.

About this clone: The junction shows a germline mismatch at one end, possibly a read error. The J gene is TRBJ1-2, the V gene TRBV27; perhaps TRBD1 as D (6 bases). The germline CDR1 and CDR2 sequences are MNHEY and SMNVEV (reference sequence). The CDR3 has 13 residues. The CDR3 region is CASSIDRTYGCTF. As DNA, the CDR3 is TGTGCCAGCAGTATAGACAGGACCTATGGCTGCACCTTC.

The chain couples TRBV5-1 to TRBJ2-1; 7 bases agree with TRBD2. This CDR3 region has 14 residues. Germline CDR1 SGHRS, CDR2 YFSETQ. V gave up 4 bases and J gave up 7 bases; unmatched junction bases: 8. CDR3: CASSGLVNTNEQFF. In DNA, the CDR3 is TGCGCCAGCAGCGGACTAGTCAACACAAATGAGCAGTTCTTC.

The chain is built from TRBV7-8 and TRBJ1-2; D might be TRBD1 (5 bases). Germline V gene lookup returns CDR1 SGHVS and CDR2 FQNEAQ. V lost 1 base to trimming and J lost 4 bases, with 7 bases between them. The CDR3 extends over 13 amino acids. As DNA, the CDR3 is TGTGCCAGCAGCTTAGGCGGGGGCTATGGCTACACCTTC. The encoded protein is CASSLGGGYGYTF. Complete variable domain (other parts from reference TRBV7-8 and TRBJ1-2): GAGVSQSPRYKVAKRGQDVALRCDPISGHVSLFWYQQALGQGPEFLTYFQNEAQLDKSGLPSDRFFAERPEGSVSTLKIQRTQQEDSAVYLCASSLGGGYGYTFGSGTRLTVV.

This chain links TRBV7-8 with TRBJ1-5; D not certain. Trimming took off 5 bases at V and 4 bases at J, with 12 bases between the two ends. In germline, CDR1 is SGHVS, CDR2 FQNEAQ. The CDR3 extends over 14 amino acids. CDR3 coding DNA: TGTGCCAGCAGCCTGGAGGTTGTTAATCAGCCCCAGCATTTT. Its protein product is CASSLEVVNQPQHF.

This sequence joins TRBV10-3 and TRBJ2-3; TRBD2 agrees at 7 bases. Germline values: CDR1 ENHRY, CDR2 SYGVKD. Losses at the gene ends were 8 bases for V and 0 bases for J; bases not matched to a gene: 11. The CDR3 has 16 amino acids. CDR3 sequence: CAIHPGRGASTDTQYF. Written as DNA, the CDR3 is TGTGCCATCCACCCTGGGAGGGGTGCTAGCACAGATACGCAGTATTTT.

The rearrangement uses TRBV11-3 and TRBJ1-1, with D possibly being TRBD1 (5 bases). Germline V gene data show CDR1 as SGHNT and CDR2 as YENEEA. Trimming shortened V by 0 bases and J by 4 bases, and 6 bases separated the two germline ends. The CDR3 is 13 amino acids. Here the CDR3 DNA reads TGTGCCAGCAGCTTAGATGGGGCCACTGAAGCTTTCTTT. Protein product: CASSLDGATEAFF.

This clone was recorded only once. The rearrangement joins TRBV7-8 to TRBJ1-2; D unresolved. Looked up from germline, CDR1 is SGHVS and CDR2 is FQNEAQ. The CDR3 loop spans 13 amino acids. V dropped 1 base and J dropped 0 bases, with 3 bases sitting between them. This CDR3 reads CASSLGTNYGYTF. In nucleotides, the CDR3 is TGTGCCAGCAGCTTAGGTACTAACTATGGCTACACCTTC.

CDR3 region: CAISEYRGNEQFF. As DNA, the CDR3 is TGTGCCATCAGTGAATACAGGGGAAATGAGCAGTTCTTC. The chain is built from TRBV10-3 and TRBJ2-1, with 7 bases identical to TRBD1. The CDR3 covers 13 residues. V lost 3 bases to trimming and J lost 7 bases; unmatched junction nucleotides: 3. CDR1 is ENHRY and CDR2 is SYGVKD in the germline V gene.

This clone has a single count. The chain uses TRBV24-1 and TRBJ2-1; possibly TRBD2 for D (5 bases). The V gene lost 5 bases and the J gene lost 0 bases, with 10 bases spanning the gap. The CDR3 covers 15 residues. CDR1 and CDR2 from the germline V gene are KGHDR and SFDVKD. The CDR3 sequence: CATSGSGSSYNEQFF. The CDR3 DNA reads as TGTGCCACCAGTGGGAGCGGAAGCTCCTACAATGAGCAGTTCTTC.